This is a list of T cell receptor beta chains from one sample in a study of cytomegalovirus exposure and HLA in healthy donors. Method: immunoSEQ multiplex PCR; TCRdb's copy keeps in-frame clones and lacks some. The sample holds about 77,000 clones, around three quarters seen once. The sample comprised PBMCs. The source of these receptors is a man aged 40-49 years in good health and CMV-seronegative. The CDR3 runs from the conserved cysteine through the conserved F or W. A D gene is named only where the DNA matches it firmly. Size values are once, few and many counts, or a class for expanded clones, and some rows have none.

d_gene: -; v_gene: TRBV6-6; j_gene: TRBJ2-3; abundance: -; CDR3nt: TGTGCCAGCAGTTTGACAGCTCCTAGCACAGATACGCAGTATTTT; CDR3aa: CASSLTAPSTDTQYF
d_gene: -; v_gene: TRBV18; j_gene: TRBJ1-1; abundance: -; CDR3nt: TGTGCCAGCTCACCACGGCAGGGAGGGGGCACTGAAGCTTTCTTT; CDR3aa: CASSPRQGGGTEAFF
d_gene: TRBD1; v_gene: TRBV7-2; j_gene: TRBJ1-1; abundance: -; CDR3nt: TGTGCCAGCAGCATAGGGGGGGGACAGGGCACTGAAGCTTTCTTT; CDR3aa: CASSIGGGQGTEAFF
d_gene: -; v_gene: TRBV12-5; j_gene: TRBJ2-7; abundance: -; CDR3nt: TGTGCTAGTGGTTTGGCCCTTTCAAACCGGGACGAGCAGTACTTC; CDR3aa: CASGLALSNRDEQYF
d_gene: TRBD1; v_gene: TRBV5-8; j_gene: TRBJ2-7; abundance: few; CDR3nt: TGTGCCAGCAGCTTGGTGAGGCAGGGGGCGTGGGAGCAGTACTTC; CDR3aa: CASSLVRQGAWEQYF
d_gene: TRBD1; v_gene: TRBV7-9; j_gene: TRBJ1-4; abundance: once; CDR3nt: TGTGCCAGCAGCCCAACAGGGGGCTGGGAAAAACTGTTTTTT; CDR3aa: CASSPTGGWEKLFF
d_gene: -; v_gene: TRBV14; j_gene: TRBJ1-4; abundance: few; CDR3nt: TGTGCCAGCAGCCAAGTCATGTACGGTGGCGGATCAACTAATGAAAAACTGTTTTTT; CDR3aa: CASSQVMYGGGSTNEKLFF
d_gene: TRBD1; v_gene: TRBV7-9; j_gene: TRBJ1-2; abundance: -; CDR3nt: TGTGCCAGCAGCTTAGTGGGACAGAACTATGGCTACACCTTC; CDR3aa: CASSLVGQNYGYTF
d_gene: TRBD2; v_gene: TRBV7-2; j_gene: TRBJ2-7; abundance: -; CDR3nt: TGTGCCAGCAGCTTAGGGGGCGGGGGGGCATGGGAGCAGTACTTC; CDR3aa: CASSLGGGGAWEQYF
d_gene: TRBD1; v_gene: TRBV7-9; j_gene: TRBJ2-5; abundance: -; CDR3nt: TGTGCCAGCAGCTTACCGGGACAGGGGGGGACCCAAGAGACCCAGTACTTC; CDR3aa: CASSLPGQGGTQETQYF
d_gene: -; v_gene: TRBV20-1; j_gene: TRBJ2-5; abundance: -; CDR3nt: TGCAGTGCTACCCTAACAGAGACCCAGTACTTC; CDR3aa: CSATLTETQYF
d_gene: -; v_gene: TRBV5-4; j_gene: TRBJ1-1; abundance: -; CDR3nt: TGTGCCAGCAGCTTGGATAACACAAACACTGAAGCTTTCTTT; CDR3aa: CASSLDNTNTEAFF
d_gene: TRBD1; v_gene: TRBV7-9; j_gene: TRBJ1-1; abundance: -; CDR3nt: TGTGCCAGCAGCTTAGCAGGGGGCAGCGCTGAAGCTTTCTTT; CDR3aa: CASSLAGGSAEAFF
d_gene: TRBD1; v_gene: TRBV5-1; j_gene: TRBJ2-2; abundance: -; CDR3nt: TGCGCCAGCAGCCTTACCGGGACAGGGAGTACCGGGGAGCTGTTTTTT; CDR3aa: CASSLTGTGSTGELFF
d_gene: TRBD1; v_gene: TRBV2; j_gene: TRBJ1-5; abundance: -; CDR3nt: TGTCCCAGCAGTGTCACAGGGGGCCCGAATCAGCCCCAGCATTTT; CDR3aa: CPSSVTGGPNQPQHF
d_gene: -; v_gene: TRBV2; j_gene: TRBJ1-5; abundance: once; CDR3nt: TGTGCCAGCAGTGATCGGCGGAGCAATCAGCCCCAGCATTTT; CDR3aa: CASSDRRSNQPQHF
d_gene: -; v_gene: TRBV30; j_gene: TRBJ1-1; abundance: -; CDR3nt: TGTGCCTGGAGCGAGGATATGGGCACTGAAGCTTTCTTT; CDR3aa: CAWSEDMGTEAFF
d_gene: -; v_gene: TRBV19; j_gene: TRBJ1-5; abundance: -; CDR3nt: TGTGCCAGTAGTATCACTCGTCCTTTGGGCAATCAGCCCCAGCATTTT; CDR3aa: CASSITRPLGNQPQHF
d_gene: TRBD1; v_gene: TRBV7-2; j_gene: TRBJ1-6; abundance: -; CDR3nt: TGTGCCAGCAGCGTATACAGGGGGTCGGACTCACCCCTCCACTTT; CDR3aa: CASSVYRGSDSPLHF
d_gene: TRBD2; v_gene: TRBV5-1; j_gene: TRBJ2-5; abundance: -; CDR3nt: TGCGCCAGCAGTCTATTTGGCGGGGGGGGTAAAGAGACCCAGTACTTC; CDR3aa: CASSLFGGGGKETQYF
d_gene: -; v_gene: TRBV28; j_gene: TRBJ1-2; abundance: -; CDR3nt: TGTGCCAGCAGTACTATAAACCCCAAGGGGTTAGGTGGCTACACCTTC; CDR3aa: CASSTINPKGLGGYTF
d_gene: -; v_gene: TRBV5-5; j_gene: TRBJ1-1; abundance: -; CDR3nt: TGTGCCAGCAGCCTCATGGAGACGAGTTCCACTGAAGCTTTCTTT; CDR3aa: CASSLMETSSTEAFF
d_gene: -; v_gene: TRBV7-2; j_gene: TRBJ2-7; abundance: once; CDR3nt: TGTGCCAGCAGCCGACAGTCCTACGAGCAGTACTTC; CDR3aa: CASSRQSYEQYF
d_gene: TRBD1; v_gene: TRBV5-1; j_gene: TRBJ2-7; abundance: -; CDR3nt: TGCGCCAGCAGCTTCGGACAGGGGTTCGAGCAGTACTTC; CDR3aa: CASSFGQGFEQYF
d_gene: TRBD1; v_gene: TRBV5-6; j_gene: TRBJ2-7; abundance: -; CDR3nt: TGTGCCAGCAGCTTGAGGGGGACAGACTCCTACGAGCAGTACTTC; CDR3aa: CASSLRGTDSYEQYF